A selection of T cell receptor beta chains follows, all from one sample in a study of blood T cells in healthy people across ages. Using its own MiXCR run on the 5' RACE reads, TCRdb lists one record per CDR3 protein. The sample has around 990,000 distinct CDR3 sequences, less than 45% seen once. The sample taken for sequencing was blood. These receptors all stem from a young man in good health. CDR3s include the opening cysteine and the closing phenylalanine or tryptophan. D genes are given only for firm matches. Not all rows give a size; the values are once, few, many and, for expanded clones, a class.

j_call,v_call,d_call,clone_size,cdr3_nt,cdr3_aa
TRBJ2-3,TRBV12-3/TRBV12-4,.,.,TGTGCCAGCAGAACCCCCAGGGACCTATCTTCCACAGATACGCAGTATTTT,CASRTPRDLSSTDTQYF
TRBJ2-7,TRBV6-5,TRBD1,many,TGTGCCAGCAGACCTAGACAGGGCAGCTCCTACGAGCAGTACTTC,CASRPRQGSSYEQYF
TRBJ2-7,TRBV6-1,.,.,TGTGCCGGCAGTCCTGTCAAGACAGGGAGGATTTTGGGAGAGCAGTACTTC,CAGSPVKTGRILGEQYF
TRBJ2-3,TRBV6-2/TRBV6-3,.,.,TGTGCCAGCGAGGGGGGCGGACTACGAGATACGCAGTATTTT,CASEGGGLRDTQYF
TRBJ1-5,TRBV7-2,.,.,TGTGCCAGCAGCTACATCAGGGTGAGGGGCAATCAGCCCCAGCATTTT,CASSYIRVRGNQPQHF
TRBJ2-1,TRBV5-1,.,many,TGCGCCAGCAGCCAAAGGGGCATTACCAACAATGAGCAGTTCTTC,CASSQRGITNNEQFF
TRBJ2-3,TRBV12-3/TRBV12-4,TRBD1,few,TGTGCCAGCAGTCAGGACAGGGTGAATACGCAGTATTTT,CASSQDRVNTQYF
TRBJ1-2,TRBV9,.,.,TGTGCCAGCAGCGTAGACCCTCGGGCGGACTATGGCTACACCTTC,CASSVDPRADYGYTF
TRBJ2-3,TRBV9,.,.,TGTGCCAGCAGCCCACCCCTGGGGGCAGATACGCAGTATTTT,CASSPPLGADTQYF
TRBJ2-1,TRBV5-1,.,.,TGCGCCAGCAGCGTGTCCCCCGCGTCCGATGAGCAGTTCTTC,CASSVSPASDEQFF
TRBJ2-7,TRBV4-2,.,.,TGTGCCAGCAGCCAAGCCCGGGGCTCGCGGAACGAGCAGTACTTC,CASSQARGSRNEQYF
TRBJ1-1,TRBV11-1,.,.,TGTGCCAGCAGCTTAGGACGGACGATGAACACTGAAGCTTTCTTT,CASSLGRTMNTEAFF
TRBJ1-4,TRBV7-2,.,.,TGTGCCAGCAGAGTTGCAACTAATGAAAAACTGTTTTTT,CASRVATNEKLFF
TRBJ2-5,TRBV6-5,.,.,TGTGCCAGCAGTTCCGCCAGGGGTCGGGAGACCCAGTACTTC,CASSSARGRETQYF
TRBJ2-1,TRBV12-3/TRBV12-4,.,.,TGTGCCAGCAGTCCGGGGAGGCTTCACAATGAGCAGTTCTTC,CASSPGRLHNEQFF
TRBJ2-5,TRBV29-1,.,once,TGCAGCGTGAGGGTACAGGGAAGAGGAGAGACCCAGTACTTC,CSVRVQGRGETQYF
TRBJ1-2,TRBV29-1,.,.,TGCAGCGTTGAGGGTCGTATCGGCTACACCTTC,CSVEGRIGYTF
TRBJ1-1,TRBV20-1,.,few,TGCAGTGCTAGGGGCTCAAGCAACACTGAAGCTTTCTTT,CSARGSSNTEAFF
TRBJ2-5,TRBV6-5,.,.,TGTGCCAGCAGTGACAGGACTAAAGAGACCCAGTACTTC,CASSDRTKETQYF
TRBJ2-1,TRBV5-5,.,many,TGTGCCAGCAGCTTTTATAGGCGTGAGCAGTTCTTC,CASSFYRREQFF
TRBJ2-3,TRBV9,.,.,TGTGCCAGCAGCGAGGGCCTAACAGATACGCAGTATTTT,CASSEGLTDTQYF
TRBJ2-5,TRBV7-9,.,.,TGTGCCAGCATCCTCCGCGGTCTCCCACAAGAGACCCAGTACTTC,CASILRGLPQETQYF
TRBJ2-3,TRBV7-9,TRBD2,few,TGTGCCAGCAGCAATAGCGGGGACGGAGATACGCAGTATTTT,CASSNSGDGDTQYF
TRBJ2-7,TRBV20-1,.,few,TGCAGTGCGCGACCGGGCAGTAGGTACGAGCAGTACTTC,CSARPGSRYEQYF
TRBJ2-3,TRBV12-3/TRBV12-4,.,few,TGTGCCAGCAGGCTGGCTAGCGGCACAGATACGCAGTATTTT,CASRLASGTDTQYF
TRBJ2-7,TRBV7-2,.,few,TGTGCCAGCAGCTCGCGACAGGCACTATCCTACGAGCAGTACTTC,CASSSRQALSYEQYF
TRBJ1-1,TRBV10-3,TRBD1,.,TGTGCCATGTCGGACAGGGGGCAGGGCACTGAAGCTTTCTTT,CAMSDRGQGTEAFF
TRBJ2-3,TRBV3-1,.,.,TGTGCCAGCAGCCATCTAGCCACAGATACGCAGTATTTT,CASSHLATDTQYF
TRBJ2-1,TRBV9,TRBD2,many,TGTGCCAGCAGTAATGTCCCCGGGACTAGCGGGGTTGAGCAGTTCTTC,CASSNVPGTSGVEQFF
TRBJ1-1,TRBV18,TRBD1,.,TGTGCCAGCCGTTCACAGGGGACAGGGAACACTGAAGCTTTCTTT,CASRSQGTGNTEAFF
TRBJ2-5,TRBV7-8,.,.,TGTGCCAGCAGCGTTTTAGCGATGGAGACCCAGTACTTC,CASSVLAMETQYF
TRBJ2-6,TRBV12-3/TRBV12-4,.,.,TGTGCCAGCAACCCTCCCGGGAACTCTGGGGCCAACGTCCCGACTTTC,CASNPPGNSGANVPTF
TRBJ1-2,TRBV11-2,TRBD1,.,TGTGCCAGCAGCTACGGGACAGGGCCGGTGGCAAACTATGGCTACACCTTC,CASSYGTGPVANYGYTF
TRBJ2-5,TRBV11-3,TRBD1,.,TGTGCCAGCAGCCTCGACAGGGGGCCGGAGACCCAGTACTTC,CASSLDRGPETQYF
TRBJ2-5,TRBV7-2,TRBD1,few,TGTGCCAGCAGCTTAGACACAGGGGGGCGAGAGACCCAGTACTTC,CASSLDTGGRETQYF
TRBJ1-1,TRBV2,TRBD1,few,TGTGCCAGCAGGCCGGGACAGTACACTGAAGCTTTCTTT,CASRPGQYTEAFF
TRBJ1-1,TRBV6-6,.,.,TGTGCCAGTGCAACGCCCGAGTCGAACACTGAAGCTTTCTTT,CASATPESNTEAFF
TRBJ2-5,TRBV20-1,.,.,TGCAGTGCTGGGGGGGACAGTCAAGAGACCCAGTACTTC,CSAGGDSQETQYF
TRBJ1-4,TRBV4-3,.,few,TGCGCCAGCAGCCCACTACAGGGTTCGGGGGAAAAACTGTTTTTT,CASSPLQGSGEKLFF
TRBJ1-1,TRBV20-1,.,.,TGCAGTGCTGCCCCCAAAGGTGCTGAAGCTTTCTTT,CSAAPKGAEAFF